This T cell receptor beta chain was recorded in a study of blood T cell repertoires in COVID-19. V was pared by 5 bases and J by 1 base, with 9 bases of the junction left unmatched. This CDR3 spans 16 amino acids. Germline V gene data show CDR1 as SGHTA and CDR2 as FQGNSA. In the source study's methods: The authors estimated nucleated cell counts from reference gene primer amplification. Using immunoSEQ multiplex PCR, the repertoire was profiled, and TCRdb retains in-frame clones only, with some absent. D and trimming were read from the DNA, whereas the V and J calls and clone size are those reported in that table. The sample holds 50,000 to 80,000 clones, roughly 91% seen once.

This clonotype was sampled from a woman between 35 and 50 years old who had recovered from COVID-19. This chain connects TRBV7-2 to TRBJ2-7; TRBD2 matches at 9 bases. Sequenced: PBMCs or T cells enriched from blood (not recorded which). The CDR3 DNA sequence: TGTGCCAGCAGCATCGGCGCTAGCGGGGATTCCTACGAGCAGTACTTC. This codes for CASSIGASGDSYEQYF.